This T cell receptor beta chain was sequenced in a study of cytomegalovirus exposure and HLA in healthy donors. Germline V gene data show CDR1 as MNHNS and CDR2 as SASEGT. CDR3 length: 14 amino acids. This clone was picked up a small number of times. The antigen is not known. Mismatch with germline at one junction end may stem from a read error. Although they were nominally healthy when sampled, donors likely had unrecorded immune exposures. Amplification used 60 Vbeta primers and 13 Jbeta primers. Authors' analysis steps: The count from a later analysis was tens of millions of unique TCR beta chains, 9.5 million to 13 million of them shared. The data were produced by immunoSEQ multiplex PCR, yet TCRdb's version contains in-frame clones alone and is incomplete. The V and J calls and clone size are taken from that table; D and trimming were inferred from the DNA. The repertoire holds some 110,000 clones, with around 76% as singletons.

Overall study results and limits: Among donors in an Asian-associated ancestry cluster, a later analysis reportedly found fewer N-insertions than the roughly 610-donor mean. Analysis performed later showed TCR beta chains linked to HLA being more clonally expanded than equally common others.

Sequenced: PBMCs. The receptor was isolated from a woman in her forties or fifties in good health and CMV-seropositive. The rearrangement links TRBV6-1 to TRBJ1-1; D perhaps matches TRBD1 (5 bases). The CDR3 DNA sequence: TGTGCCATCAGTGAACCACAGGTGAACACTGAAGCTTTCTTT. It yields the protein CAISEPQVNTEAFF.